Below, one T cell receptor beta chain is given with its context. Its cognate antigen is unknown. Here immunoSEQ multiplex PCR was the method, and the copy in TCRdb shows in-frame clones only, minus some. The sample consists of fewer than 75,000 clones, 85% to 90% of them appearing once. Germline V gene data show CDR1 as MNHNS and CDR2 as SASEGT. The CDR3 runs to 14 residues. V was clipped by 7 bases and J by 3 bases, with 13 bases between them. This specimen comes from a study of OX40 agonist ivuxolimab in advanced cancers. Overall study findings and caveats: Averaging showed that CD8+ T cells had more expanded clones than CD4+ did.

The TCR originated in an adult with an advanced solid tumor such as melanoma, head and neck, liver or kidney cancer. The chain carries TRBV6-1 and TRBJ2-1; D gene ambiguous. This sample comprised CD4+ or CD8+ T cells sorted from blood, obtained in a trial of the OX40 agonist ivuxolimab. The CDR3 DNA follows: TGTGCCAGCAAGGTAGGGCGGAACTACAATGAGCAGTTCTTC. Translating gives CASKVGRNYNEQFF.